The clone carrying this T cell receptor beta chain was recorded many times. Its antigen is as yet unknown. This sample stems from a study of spatial heterogeneity in lung cancer. Study-wide findings and caveats: Ubiquitous expanded tumor TCRs surfaced in blood more at resection than they did at follow-up.

As to time point: sample taken at primary tumor resection. Unsorted whole RNA from tumor, nontumor lung or frozen PBMC underwent sequencing. Samples were donated by 72 untreated early-stage non-small cell lung cancer patients. Each molecule of TCR cDNA was tagged with one unique molecular identifier. MiXCR, run by TCRdb on the 5' RACE reads, gives a single entry per CDR3 protein. The data contain approximately 40,000 distinct CDR3 sequences, approximately 5.2% of them singletons. Trimming at V came to 2 bases and at J to 4 bases, leaving 5 bases not matched to a gene. The CDR3 runs to 15 residues. CDR1 is SGHTA, CDR2 FQGTGA, per germline.

The chain carries TRBV7-3 and TRBJ1-2, with 9 bases lining up with TRBD1. The specimen was PBMCs, collected at surgery. The receptor's source is a female donor with early-stage non-small cell lung cancer. CDR3 nucleotide sequence: TGTGCCAGCAGCTTATCGGGACAGGGTTCCTATGGCTACACCTTC. This sequence encodes CASSLSGQGSYGYTF.